Listed below are T cell receptor beta chains from one sample, sequenced in a study of blood T cells in healthy people across ages. Via MiXCR, TCRdb re-called the 5' RACE reads, giving one row per CDR3 protein. Counted here are 1.5 million to 2 million distinct CDR3 sequences, 49% occurring once; the ten biggest clones make up 2.1%. Source material: blood. The receptor source for this set is a woman in her 40s in good health. The CDR3 runs from the conserved cysteine through the conserved F or W. A D gene is named only where the DNA matches it firmly. The size field is filled for only some rows; it gives once, few, many or a size class.

j_call,clone_size,v_call,d_call,cdr3_aa,cdr3_nt
TRBJ2-1,-,TRBV4-1,-,CASSQDESGAFYNEQFF,TGCGCCAGCAGCCAAGATGAGTCGGGGGCCTTCTACAATGAGCAGTTCTTC
TRBJ2-4,-,TRBV4-3,-,CTSSQETGVKNIQYF,TGCACCAGCAGCCAAGAAACAGGCGTAAAAAACATTCAGTACTTC
TRBJ2-7,once,TRBV7-3,TRBD2,CASSFSGGENERYF,TGTGCCAGCAGCTTTAGCGGGGGGGAGAATGAGCGGTACTTC
TRBJ2-5,few,TRBV10-1,-,CATQGNGETQYF,TGCGCCACCCAGGGTAACGGAGAGACCCAGTACTTC
TRBJ2-3,-,TRBV6-2/TRBV6-3,-,CASIYSGRTDTQYF,TGTGCCAGCATATACTCCGGCAGGACAGATACGCAGTATTTT
TRBJ2-1,-,TRBV13,-,CAGSFGNHNEQFF,TGTGCCGGCAGCTTCGGTAATCACAATGAGCAGTTCTTC
TRBJ1-6,-,TRBV9,TRBD1,CASSVGQGPNHNSPLHF,TGTGCCAGCAGCGTAGGACAGGGACCCAACCATAATTCACCCCTCCACTTT
TRBJ2-7,many,TRBV2,-,CASGDKSYEQYF,TGTGCCAGCGGGGACAAGTCCTACGAGCAGTACTTC
TRBJ2-7,few,TRBV28,-,CASSVSQGYEQYF,TGTGCCAGCAGTGTTTCGCAGGGGTACGAGCAGTACTTC
TRBJ2-5,once,TRBV6-2/TRBV6-3,-,CASSATGLWETQYF,TGTGCCAGCAGTGCAACAGGGCTTTGGGAGACCCAGTACTTC
TRBJ1-4,-,TRBV15,-,CATSFRGFEKLFF,TGTGCCACCAGCTTTAGGGGGTTTGAAAAACTGTTTTTT
TRBJ2-5,-,TRBV6-5,-,CASRDGVNEQYF,TGTGCCAGCAGGGACGGTGTCAATGAGCAGTACTTC
TRBJ2-1,-,TRBV2,-,CASSSTGDYLYNEQFF,TGTGCCAGCAGCAGCACAGGGGACTACCTCTACAATGAGCAGTTCTTC
TRBJ2-1,-,TRBV2,TRBD2,CASSNPPAGHNEQFF,TGTGCCAGCAGTAACCCCCCAGCGGGGCACAATGAGCAGTTCTTC
TRBJ2-3,few,TRBV6-6,-,CASSYMGKSTDTQYF,TGTGCCAGCAGTTACATGGGGAAGAGCACAGATACGCAGTATTTT
TRBJ1-6,once,TRBV7-9,-,CASSINNSPLHF,TGTGCCAGCAGCATAAATAATTCACCCCTCCACTTT
TRBJ2-1,-,TRBV5-6,TRBD1,CASSLGGQGIYNEQFF,TGTGCCAGCAGCTTGGGGGGACAGGGTATCTACAATGAGCAGTTCTTC
TRBJ2-7,-,TRBV6-1,-,CASSEKGREQYF,TGTGCCAGCAGTGAGAAGGGTCGCGAGCAGTACTTC
TRBJ1-5,-,TRBV20-1,-,CGASSGLGRMGNQPQHF,TGCGGTGCTAGCTCGGGTCTGGGCCGAATGGGGAATCAGCCCCAGCATTTT
TRBJ1-1,-,TRBV6-6,TRBD1,CASTPDRENTEAFF,TGTGCCAGCACCCCCGACAGGGAGAACACTGAAGCTTTCTTT
TRBJ2-7,-,TRBV28,-,CASKGVDEQYF,TGTGCCAGCAAAGGGGTGGACGAGCAGTACTTC
TRBJ1-2,few,TRBV20-1,-,CSARRHREGDYGYTF,TGCAGTGCTAGACGCCACAGGGAGGGAGACTATGGCTACACCTTC
TRBJ2-1,-,TRBV5-5,-,CASSVGGFGNEQFF,TGTGCCAGCAGCGTCGGGGGATTCGGCAATGAGCAGTTCTTC
TRBJ2-5,once,TRBV14,-,CASSQLGVTKTQYF,TGTGCCAGCAGCCAGCTCGGGGTGACAAAGACCCAGTACTTC
TRBJ1-5,-,TRBV20-1,-,CSAAGGRGTNQPQHF,TGCAGTGCCGCCGGGGGCAGGGGTACAAATCAGCCCCAGCATTTT
TRBJ1-2,-,TRBV5-1,-,CASSAGDLGYGYTF,TGCGCCAGCAGCGCAGGGGATTTGGGCTATGGCTACACCTTC
TRBJ2-3,-,TRBV4-1,TRBD1,CASSQYLGDRSADTQYF,TGCGCCAGCAGCCAATACCTGGGGGACAGGTCCGCAGATACGCAGTATTTT
TRBJ2-5,few,TRBV20-1,TRBD2,CSAREGVAGGQETQYF,TGCAGTGCTAGAGAGGGGGTAGCGGGGGGGCAAGAGACCCAGTACTTC
TRBJ2-3,-,TRBV2,-,CASSESLLPGRRTDTQYF,TGTGCCAGCAGTGAAAGTTTATTGCCAGGGAGGAGAACAGATACGCAGTATTTT
TRBJ2-5,few,TRBV18,-,CASSPFTEETQYF,TGTGCCAGCTCACCATTTACTGAAGAGACCCAGTACTTC
TRBJ1-2,-,TRBV28,-,CAAWEVNYGYTF,TGTGCCGCCTGGGAGGTTAACTATGGCTACACCTTC
TRBJ2-7,-,TRBV18,TRBD2,CASSQAAGLAGLSYEQYF,TGTGCCAGCTCACAAGCCGCCGGACTAGCGGGGCTCTCCTACGAGCAGTACTTC
TRBJ2-7,once,TRBV24-1,TRBD1,CATSDRDRGVNEQYF,TGTGCCACCAGTGACCGGGACAGGGGTGTTAATGAGCAGTACTTC
TRBJ2-2,-,TRBV2,-,CASRKASSTGELFF,TGTGCCAGCAGGAAGGCGTCGAGCACCGGGGAGCTGTTTTTT
TRBJ2-1,-,TRBV7-9,-,CASSPLQPNEQFF,TGTGCCAGCAGCCCTTTACAGCCCAATGAGCAGTTCTTC
TRBJ1-1,-,TRBV20-1,TRBD1,CSARDWGNVGQVNTEAFF,TGCAGTGCTAGAGATTGGGGGAATGTAGGACAGGTGAACACTGAAGCTTTCTTT
TRBJ1-6,-,TRBV7-2,-,CASSLGDSGAHSYPNSPLHF,TGTGCCAGCAGCTTAGGAGACTCCGGCGCCCATTCGTACCCAAATTCACCCCTCCACTTT
TRBJ1-2,-,TRBV20-1,-,CSASAEDNANYGYTF,TGCAGTGCTAGTGCAGAAGATAATGCTAACTATGGCTACACCTTC
TRBJ2-7,-,TRBV10-1,-,CASSGTGTATYEQYF,TGCGCCAGCAGTGGAACCGGGACCGCAACCTACGAGCAGTACTTC
TRBJ2-7,-,TRBV6-6,TRBD1,CASSYSTGTGLYEQYF,TGTGCCAGCAGTTACTCGACCGGGACAGGACTCTACGAGCAGTACTTC
TRBJ2-3,-,TRBV4-1,TRBD2,CASSHGGGSTDTQYF,TGCGCCAGCAGTCATGGCGGGGGTAGCACAGATACGCAGTATTTT
TRBJ2-7,few,TRBV5-1,-,CASREIGHSYEQYF,TGCGCCAGCAGAGAAATAGGACACTCCTACGAGCAGTACTTC
TRBJ2-7,-,TRBV5-6,-,CASSRPKEAGSYEQYF,TGTGCCAGCAGCAGACCTAAGGAAGCCGGATCCTACGAGCAGTACTTC
TRBJ2-3,few,TRBV5-1,-,CASSPFNRQTGTDTQYF,TGCGCCAGCAGCCCGTTTAACCGGCAGACAGGCACAGATACGCAGTATTTT
TRBJ2-7,few,TRBV12-3/TRBV12-4,TRBD2,CASSRHRSGTPTYEQYF,TGTGCCAGCAGTCGCCACCGAAGCGGGACCCCAACCTACGAGCAGTACTTC
TRBJ2-3,few,TRBV11-2,-,CASSLVTLGTGDTDTQYF,TGTGCCAGCAGCTTAGTAACCCTGGGCACCGGAGACACAGATACGCAGTATTTT
TRBJ1-6,-,TRBV7-6,-,CASSLQGPTSSYNSPLHF,TGTGCCAGCAGCTTACAGGGGCCCACGAGCTCCTATAATTCACCCCTCCACTTT
TRBJ2-3,-,TRBV9,-,CASSVVNSGTDTQYF,TGTGCCAGCAGCGTAGTGAATAGCGGTACAGATACGCAGTATTTT
TRBJ2-5,once,TRBV24-1,TRBD2,CATSDLLAGDWETQYF,TGTGCCACCAGTGATCTACTAGCGGGGGATTGGGAGACCCAGTACTTC
TRBJ1-2,-,TRBV6-5,-,CASSYSGQGGGYGYTF,TGTGCCAGCAGTTACTCAGGGCAGGGTGGGGGCTATGGCTACACCTTC
TRBJ2-3,-,TRBV4-3,TRBD2,CASSQDLTTGLAGNTDTQYF,TGCGCCAGCAGCCAAGATCTTACGACGGGCCTAGCGGGGAACACAGATACGCAGTATTTT
TRBJ2-5,once,TRBV15,-,CATSRVGGLETQYF,TGTGCCACCAGCAGAGTTGGGGGTCTGGAGACCCAGTACTTC
TRBJ2-1,-,TRBV12-3/TRBV12-4,TRBD1,CASSRRNRGNEQFF,TGTGCCAGCAGCCGCCGGAACAGGGGCAATGAGCAGTTCTTC
TRBJ1-6,-,TRBV28,-,CASSQPGYEDGSPLHF,TGTGCCAGCAGTCAACCCGGGTACGAGGACGGTTCACCCCTCCACTTT
TRBJ2-4,-,TRBV6-5,-,CASSYGGMGVRENIQYF,TGTGCCAGCAGCTACGGAGGGATGGGGGTGCGAGAGAACATTCAGTACTTC
TRBJ2-3,-,TRBV7-9,-,CASVPTRTDTQYF,TGTGCCAGCGTACCTACACGCACAGATACGCAGTATTTT
TRBJ2-5,-,TRBV6-5,-,CASSYLTQETQYF,TGTGCCAGCAGTTACCTGACCCAAGAGACCCAGTACTTC
TRBJ1-2,-,TRBV7-2,TRBD1,CASRSDRDGWRNYGYTF,TGTGCCAGCAGGTCCGACAGGGATGGGTGGCGGAACTATGGCTACACCTTC
TRBJ2-5,few,TRBV11-2,TRBD2,CASSSQSGGVETQYF,TGTGCCAGCAGCTCTCAAAGCGGGGGGGTGGAGACCCAGTACTTC
TRBJ2-3,-,TRBV7-8,TRBD2,CASSLASGGNDGTDTQYF,TGTGCCAGCAGCTTAGCTAGCGGGGGGAACGACGGCACAGATACGCAGTATTTT